The source of this T cell receptor (beta chain) is a study of blood T cell repertoires in COVID-19. Study as a whole: The United States, Italy and Spain provided the acute and convalescent COVID-19 samples.

Recruits, aged about 18 to 100 years, lived in some 25 US areas. The assay was immunoSEQ multiplex PCR, and TCRdb's table has in-frame clones only and misses some. The sample holds roughly 180,000 clones, about 83% seen once. CDR1 and CDR2 from the germline V gene are MDHEN and SYDVKM. This CDR3 spans 18 amino acids. Germline trimming cut 2 bases from V and 5 bases from J; bases unmatched to any gene: 16. This clonotype was obtained from a woman in her twenties or thirties who had recovered from COVID-19. The chain carries TRBV28 and TRBJ2-3, with 7 nucleotides matching TRBD2. Sequencing input: PBMCs or T cells enriched from blood (not recorded which). Here the CDR3 reads CASSLSWAQAGRGDTQYF. The CDR3 DNA follows: TGTGCCAGCAGTTTAAGCTGGGCTCAGGCGGGGAGGGGAGATACGCAGTATTTT.